The text below deals with one T cell receptor beta chain. This sample was included in a study of blood T cell repertoires in COVID-19. This CDR3 is built from 18 residues. CDR1 and CDR2 from the germline V gene are SGHTA and FQGNSA. Trimming took off 2 bases at V and 0 bases at J, with 17 bases between the two ends. TCRdb keeps only in-frame clones here, not all; method: immunoSEQ multiplex PCR. The sample has fewer than 700,000 clones, roughly 91% seen once. Specimen: peripheral blood. This receptor was taken from a woman in her 50s with COVID-19, enrolled during active disease. The rearrangement joins TRBV7-2 to TRBJ1-3; D not certain. CDR3 amino acids: CASSLPLSYLISGNTIYF. Written as DNA, the CDR3 is TGTGCCAGCAGCTTACCGTTGAGTTACCTTATCTCTGGAAACACCATATATTTT.